This TCR beta chain was observed in a study of CD4 and CD8 cells across lung adenocarcinoma regions. Localized lung adenocarcinoma, a non-small cell lung cancer, affected the donors. After removal of 3 bases from V and 5 bases from J, the junction contained 14 bases not matched to a gene. This CDR3 contains 18 residues. TCRdb used MiXCR to reprocess the PCR reads, holding one entry per CDR3 protein. The sample holds 7,500 to 10,000 distinct CDR3 sequences, roughly 46% seen once. Sequencing was performed on CD4+ T cells from the margin of a lung tumor. The chain is built from TRBV12-3 or TRBV12-4 and TRBJ2-1, with 9 bases matching TRBD2. The clonotype comes from a male donor with lung adenocarcinoma. The CD4 and CD8 labels of this study may be unreliable. Written as DNA, the CDR3 is TGTGCCAGCAGTTTGTCGGGGGCGGGGGGGGGGGGCGACAATGAGCAGTTCTTC. Protein sequence: CASSLSGAGGGGDNEQFF.